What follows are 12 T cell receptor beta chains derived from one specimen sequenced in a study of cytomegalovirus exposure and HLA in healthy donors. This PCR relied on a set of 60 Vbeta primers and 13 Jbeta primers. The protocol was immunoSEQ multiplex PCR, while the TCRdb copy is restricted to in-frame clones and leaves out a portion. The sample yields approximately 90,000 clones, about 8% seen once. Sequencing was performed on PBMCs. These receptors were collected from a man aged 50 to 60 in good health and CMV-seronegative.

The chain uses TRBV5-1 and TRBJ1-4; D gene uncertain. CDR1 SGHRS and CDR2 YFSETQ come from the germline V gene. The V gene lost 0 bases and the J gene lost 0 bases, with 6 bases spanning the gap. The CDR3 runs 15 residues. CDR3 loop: CASSLGAPTNEKLFF. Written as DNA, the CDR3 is TGCGCCAGCAGCTTGGGCGCTCCAACTAATGAAAAACTGTTTTTT.

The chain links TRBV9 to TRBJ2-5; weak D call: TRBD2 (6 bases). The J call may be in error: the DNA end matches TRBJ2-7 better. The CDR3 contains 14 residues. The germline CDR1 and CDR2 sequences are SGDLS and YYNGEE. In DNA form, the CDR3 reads TGTGCCAGCAGCGGCTGGGACTCCTCCTACGAGCAGTACTTC. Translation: CASSGWDSSYEQYF.

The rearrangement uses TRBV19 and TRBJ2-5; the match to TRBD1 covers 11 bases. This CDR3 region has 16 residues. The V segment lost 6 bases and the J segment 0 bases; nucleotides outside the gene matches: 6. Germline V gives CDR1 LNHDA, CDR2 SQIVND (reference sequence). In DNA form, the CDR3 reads TGTGCCAGTAGGGGCCGGGACAGGGGGTACCAAGAGACCCAGTACTTC. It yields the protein CASRGRDRGYQETQYF. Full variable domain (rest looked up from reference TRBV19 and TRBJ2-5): DGGITQSPKYLFRKEGQNVTLSCEQNLNHDAMYWYRQDPGQGLRLIYYSQIVNDFQKGDIAEGYSVSREKKESFPLTVTSAQKNPTAFYLCASRGRDRGYQETQYFGPGTRLLVL.

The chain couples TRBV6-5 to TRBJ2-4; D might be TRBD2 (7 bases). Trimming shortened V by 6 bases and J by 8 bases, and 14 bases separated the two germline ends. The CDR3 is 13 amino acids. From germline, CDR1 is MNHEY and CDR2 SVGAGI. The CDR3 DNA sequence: TGTGCCAGCAGACTCAGGGAGGGGGACATTCAGTACTTC. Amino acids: CASRLREGDIQYF.

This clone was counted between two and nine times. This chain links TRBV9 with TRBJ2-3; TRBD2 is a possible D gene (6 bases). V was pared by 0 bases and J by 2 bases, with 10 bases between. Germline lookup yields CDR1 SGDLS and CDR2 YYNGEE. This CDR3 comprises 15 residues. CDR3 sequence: CASSVGGLNTDTQYF. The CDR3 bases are TGTGCCAGCAGCGTAGGGGGACTTAACACAGATACGCAGTATTTT.

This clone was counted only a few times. In nucleotides, the CDR3 is TGCGCCAGCAGCCAAGGCCGGGCAGATACGCAGTATTTT. Protein: CASSQGRADTQYF. V gene TRBV4-1 combines with J gene TRBJ2-3; no firm D call. V shed 1 base and J shed 4 bases, with 6 bases lying between them. CDR3 length equals 13 residues. The germline V gene has CDR1 MGHRA and CDR2 YSYEKL.

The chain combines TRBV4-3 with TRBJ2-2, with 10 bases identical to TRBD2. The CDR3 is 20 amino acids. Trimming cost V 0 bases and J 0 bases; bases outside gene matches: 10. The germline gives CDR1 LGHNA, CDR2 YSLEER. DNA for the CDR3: TGCGCCAGCAGCCAAGATCATGGTTTACTAGCGGGACCGAACACCGGGGAGCTGTTTTTT. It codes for CASSQDHGLLAGPNTGELFF.

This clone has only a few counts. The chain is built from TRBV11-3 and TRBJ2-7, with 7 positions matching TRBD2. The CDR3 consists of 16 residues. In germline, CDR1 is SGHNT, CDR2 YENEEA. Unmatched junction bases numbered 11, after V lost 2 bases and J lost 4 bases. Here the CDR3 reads CASSLKLGRECYEQYF. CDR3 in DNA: TGTGCCAGCAGCTTAAAGCTAGGGCGGGAGTGTTACGAGCAGTACTTC.

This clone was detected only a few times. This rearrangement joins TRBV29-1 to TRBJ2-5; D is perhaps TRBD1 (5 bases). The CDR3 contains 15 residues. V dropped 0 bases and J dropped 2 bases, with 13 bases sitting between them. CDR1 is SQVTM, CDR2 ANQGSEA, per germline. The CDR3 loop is CSVEELLGQQETQYF. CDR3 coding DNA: TGCAGCGTTGAAGAGTTACTGGGGCAACAAGAGACCCAGTACTTC.

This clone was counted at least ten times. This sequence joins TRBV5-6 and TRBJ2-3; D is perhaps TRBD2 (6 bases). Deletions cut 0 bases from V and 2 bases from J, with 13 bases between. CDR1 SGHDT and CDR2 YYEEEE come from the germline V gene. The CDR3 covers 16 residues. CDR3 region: CASSLVGLPFTDTQYF. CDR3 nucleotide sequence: TGTGCCAGCAGCTTGGTGGGACTTCCGTTCACAGATACGCAGTATTTT.

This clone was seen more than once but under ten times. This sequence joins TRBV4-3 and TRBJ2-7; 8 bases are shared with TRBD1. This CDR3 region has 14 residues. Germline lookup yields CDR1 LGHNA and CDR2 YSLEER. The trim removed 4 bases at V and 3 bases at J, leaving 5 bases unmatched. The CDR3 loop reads CASSLAGQGYEQYF. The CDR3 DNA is TGCGCCAGCAGCCTAGCAGGACAGGGCTACGAGCAGTACTTC.

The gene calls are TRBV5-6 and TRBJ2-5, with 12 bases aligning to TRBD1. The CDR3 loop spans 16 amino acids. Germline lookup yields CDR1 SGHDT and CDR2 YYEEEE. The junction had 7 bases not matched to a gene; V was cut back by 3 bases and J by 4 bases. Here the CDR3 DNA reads TGTGCCAGCAGCTGGGGGACAGGGGGCCGAGGAGAGACCCAGTACTTC. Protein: CASSWGTGGRGETQYF.